These 13 T cell receptor beta chains were sequenced from one sample in a study of OX40 agonist ivuxolimab in advanced cancers. Sequenced by immunoSEQ multiplex PCR; TCRdb stores in-frame clones only, minus some. The sample consists of 60,000 or so clones, roughly 85% of them appearing once. Sequenced material: CD4+ or CD8+ T cells sorted from blood, taken in a trial of the OX40 agonist ivuxolimab. Every receptor here comes from an adult with an advanced solid tumor such as melanoma, head and neck, liver or kidney cancer.

CDR3 loop: CASSLDRGIGWSGTQYF. CDR3 in DNA: TGTGCCAGCAGCTTGGATAGGGGTATAGGTTGGTCGGGGACCCAGTACTTC. The chain employs TRBV5-6 and TRBJ2-5; tentative D call: TRBD1 (5 bases). Looked up from germline, CDR1 is SGHDT and CDR2 is YYEEEE. Trimming removed 0 bases from V and 7 bases from J, with 22 bases in between. The CDR3 runs to 17 residues. The variable domain in full, with the rest retrieved from reference TRBV5-6 and TRBJ2-5, is DAGVTQSPTHLIKTRGQQVTLRCSPKSGHDTVSWYQQALGQGPQFIFQYYEEEERQRGNFPDRFSGHQFPNYSSELNVNALLLGDSALYLCASSLDRGIGWSGTQYFGPGTRLLVL.

Points on this clone: Other DNA sequences in this specimen translate into the identical CDR3. The chain joins TRBV10-3 to TRBJ2-7, with D perhaps matching TRBD1 (5 bases). V lost 4 bases to trimming and J lost 9 bases, with 10 bases between them. Germline V gene lookup returns CDR1 ENHRY and CDR2 SYGVKD. This CDR3 contains 11 residues. CDR3 loop: CAISGRGGQYF. The CDR3 DNA reads as TGTGCCATCAGTGGTAGGGGTGGGCAGTACTTC.

In its sample, this clone was seen a few times. The chain couples TRBV5-8 to TRBJ1-2, with D perhaps TRBD1 (5 bases). V gave up 2 bases and J gave up 7 bases, with 18 bases separating them. This CDR3 has 15 amino acids. Germline V gene lookup returns CDR1 SGHTS and CDR2 YDEGEE. DNA for the CDR3: TGTGCCAGCAGCTTTAATTTCGCGGGGGTTATTGGCTACACCTTC. Translation gives CASSFNFAGVIGYTF.

This clone was counted between two and nine times. This specimen includes other DNA sequences encoding the same CDR3. This chain connects TRBV5-1 to TRBJ1-4; D uncertain. The CDR3 covers 14 residues. In germline, CDR1 is SGHRS, CDR2 YFSETQ. V was cut by 1 base and J by 0 bases, with 4 bases left in between. CDR3 bases: TGCGCCAGCAGCTTGACAGCAACTAATGAAAAACTGTTTTTT. It translates to CASSLTATNEKLFF.

The chain carries TRBV7-9 and TRBJ1-2; D remains unclear. CDR1 SEHNR and CDR2 FQNEAQ come from the germline V gene (reference sequence). With 1 base removed from V and 5 bases from J, the gap between germline ends came to 5 bases. There are 12 residues in the CDR3. The CDR3 loop is CASSLGGYGYTF. The CDR3 nucleotides read TGTGCCAGCAGCTTAGGAGGATATGGCTACACCTTC.

V is TRBV5-8 and J is TRBJ1-2; 9 bases match TRBD1. Germline V gives CDR1 SGHTS, CDR2 YDEGEE. Germline trimming cut 0 bases from V and 4 bases from J; bases unmatched to any gene: 7. This CDR3 comprises 16 residues. The CDR3 protein is CASSLERTGELYGYTF. DNA for the CDR3: TGTGCCAGCAGCTTGGAGAGGACAGGGGAGCTCTATGGCTACACCTTC.

J is TRBJ2-3 and V is TRBV7-6; D remains unclear. CDR3 length: 17 residues. Germline V lookup: CDR1 SGHVS, CDR2 FNYEAQ. V dropped 5 bases and J dropped 6 bases, with 24 bases sitting between them. This CDR3 reads CASSVTAMGPIGDTQYF. Written as DNA, the CDR3 is TGTGCCAGCAGCGTTACAGCAATGGGCCCCATCGGGGATACGCAGTATTTT.

Written as DNA, the CDR3 is TGCGCCAGCAGCTTGGCGGAGACTAGCGGGAACACCGGGGAGCTGTTTTTT. As protein: CASSLAETSGNTGELFF. V is TRBV5-1 and J is TRBJ2-2, with 9 bases that match TRBD2. After removal of 0 bases from V and 1 base from J, the junction contained 4 bases not matched to a gene. Germline V gene lookup returns CDR1 SGHRS and CDR2 YFSETQ. CDR3 length: 17 amino acids.

This clone was detected only once. The chain couples TRBV30 to TRBJ2-5, with D possibly being TRBD2 (7 bases). Trimming left V 1 base short and J 4 bases short, with 19 bases between. The CDR3 length is 16 residues. From germline, CDR1 is GTSNPN and CDR2 SVGIG (reference sequence). CDR3 region: CAWSAPGLRGLETQYF. CDR3 in DNA: TGTGCCTGGAGTGCACCGGGACTAAGGGGGTTAGAGACCCAGTACTTC.

This clone has just a few counts. The V and J genes are TRBV28 and TRBJ1-5, with a tentative D call TRBD1 (5 bases). The germline V gene encodes CDR1 MDHEN and CDR2 SYDVKM. The ends were cut back, 5 bases at V and 1 base at J, with 18 bases in the middle. The CDR3 totals 17 residues. Here the CDR3 DNA reads TGTGCCAGCAGTGAACCGCGGGGGATTGGAAGCAATCAGCCCCAGCATTTT. Encoded protein: CASSEPRGIGSNQPQHF.

The rearrangement joins TRBV4-1 to TRBJ1-2; D is uncertain. V gave up 1 base and J gave up 2 bases, with 17 bases separating them. The CDR3 is 17 residues long. Germline values: CDR1 MGHRA, CDR2 YSYEKL. CDR3 in amino acids: CASSQAGSSLTNYGYTF. The DNA for the CDR3 is TGCGCCAGCAGCCAAGCAGGCAGCTCCCTAACGAACTATGGCTACACCTTC.

The J gene is TRBJ2-7, the V gene TRBV7-3; D gene uncertain. The V end was cut by 5 bases, the J end by 6 bases, with 17 bases between. CDR1 and CDR2 (germline): SGHTA, FQGTGA. This CDR3 region has 14 residues. The CDR3 DNA follows: TGTGCCAGCAGCGCCCACTCTGGTCCCTCCGAGCAGTACTTC. Translation: CASSAHSGPSEQYF.

V gene TRBV7-6 combines with J gene TRBJ2-3; TRBD2 matches at 7 bases. CDR3 size: 14 residues. J gave up 10 bases and V 6 bases, and 13 bases lay outside the gene matches. Germline V CDR1 and CDR2: SGHVS, FNYEAQ. Here the CDR3 reads CASSLRGGAGAQYF. In DNA, the CDR3 is TGTGCCAGCAGTCTGCGGGGCGGCGCGGGGGCGCAGTATTTT.